This T cell receptor (beta chain) was found in a study of cytomegalovirus exposure and HLA in healthy donors listed by TCRdb under 2017. At the level of the whole study: In an earlier analysis of 450 to 750 of the donors, around 290 Gb of sequence data and roughly 100 million unique TCR beta sequences from roughly 190 million T cells were reported. About 300 gigabases of sequencing data and 70 million to 100 million unique TCR sequences made up an early release that covered 500 to 650 HLA-typed donors. Among the roughly 430 genotyped donors, approximately 76% belonged to the genetic ancestry cluster associated with self-reported Caucasian donors. The study aimed to test whether signatures of past pathogen exposure could be identified by cataloging public T cell receptors. The T cell repertoires of under 750 subjects were profiled by immunosequencing and related to cytomegalovirus serostatus. In addition to the first cohort of roughly 670 subjects, a separate validation cohort of over 90 different subjects was used. The study combined high-throughput TCR immunosequencing, statistical association of individual TCRs with disease status, and machine learning to predict cytomegalovirus infection status. A later analysis re-examined previously published TCR beta repertoires from roughly 720 donors and added high-resolution HLA genotyping to investigate patterns of TCR occurrence. Rather than using new phenotypic data, the later analysis identified candidate immune exposures from TCR beta sequences and from how often those sequences occurred across donors. An earlier analysis of fewer than 700 of the donors applied high-throughput TCR beta sequencing to assess whether each TCR beta V gene segment acted as functional or pseudogenic. Donor age, sex, ethnicity and CMV serostatus were compiled alongside the repertoire data. A later genetic analysis took genome-wide SNP genotypes for about three fifths of the roughly 670 donors and used that subset as a discovery cohort. All discovery cohort repertoires had been generated using a single sequencing platform. Both class I and class II loci were covered by HLA typing, at four-digit resolution. The number of typed donors differed by locus: about 620-640 for A, B, C, DRB1 and DQB1; approximately 520 for DQA1; approximately 600 for DPA1; and 400 to 480 for DPB1. Five DR-DQ haplotypes were handled as single units for association and clustering because linkage in the cohort was strong. Among some 400 genotyped donors of the cohort, an average of approximately 250,000 unique TCR beta nucleotide sequences were sequenced per donor, roughly a sixth of them non-productive.

In total, around 600 healthy bone marrow donors made up the cohort. At the time of sampling, all cohort members were nominally healthy, though unrecorded immune exposures were likely present. The donor tested CMV seronegative and was one of the 352 seronegative cohort members. A peripheral blood sample was provided by each donor, and peripheral blood mononuclear cells were used for TCR beta sequencing. The Qiagen DNeasy Blood Extraction Kit was used to extract genomic DNA from the blood cell samples. Libraries were built with the immunoSEQ multiplex PCR assay. For the multiplex PCR, a mixture combining 60 forward primers for TCR Vbeta segments and 13 reverse primers for TCR Jbeta segments was used. A multiplex PCR assay on genomic DNA amplified the CDR3 region of rearranged TCR beta genes. Amplified TCR beta libraries were sequenced as 87-base-pair reads on the Illumina HiSeq System. Under the source paper's analysis protocol: A later analysis counted about 80 million unique TCR beta chains across the 640 or so repertoires, and 9 million to 14 million of these chains were shared by at least two donors. To remove PCR and sequencing errors, raw reads were error-corrected and collapsed into unique sequences using a nearest-neighbor algorithm that merged closely related sequences. Alignment of CDR3 sequences to IMGT reference sequences was used to assign V, D and J gene segments. Each retained sequence needed at least a six-nucleotide match to both a V gene segment and a J gene segment. Rearrangements were called productive when the CDR3 lacked stop codons and stayed in frame with V and J; all others were non-productive. CDR3 was defined by IMGT convention, running from the second conserved V-encoded cysteine to the conserved J-encoded phenylalanine. Sequences without an unambiguous match to a single V gene segment were excluded from the earlier analysis of several hundred of the donors. In an earlier analysis of a few hundred of the donors, a V segment was called functional when productive rearrangements were above 56.7%, and segregating when the standard deviation between donors exceeded 5%. A statistical classification framework was developed to diagnose cytomegalovirus status using the catalog of TCR beta chain sequences. In a later analysis, V and J genes were assigned by comparing TCR nucleotide sequences against IMGT/GENE-DB human TR gene sequences. The TCRdist pipeline was used in a later analysis to assign CDR3 sequences and most-parsimonious VDJ recombination scenarios. In a later analysis, each TCR beta chain was defined by its CDR3 amino acid sequence together with its V-gene family, and reads without a unique V-gene family were excluded. A later analysis removed 592 highly shared, low-generation-probability nucleotide sequences to deal with suspected cross-contamination and a sequencing artifact. A later analysis calculated a clonal expansion index for each public chain from normalized within-repertoire ranks of inferred template counts. Generation probabilities in a later analysis came from a VDJ recombination model fitted to out-of-frame rearrangements, and those results were checked against IGoR. A later analysis scored TCR-TCR, TCR-HLA and TCR-CMV co-occurrence with hypergeometric tests, applying a repertoire-size bias correction to TCR pairs. A later analysis estimated false discovery rates by permuting HLA or CMV assignments 20 times. A later analysis grouped co-occurring TCRs with DBSCAN, adding TCRdist sequence similarity when clustering within HLA-allele-positive subsets. Co-occurrence clustering excluded repertoires with fewer than 30,000 or more than 120,000 public chains, plus five with anomalous nucleotide sharing. The source is immuneACCESS, and TCRdb retained only in-frame sequences with V and J called. Part of the clones is not carried over; for the studies checked, unresolved V genes explain less than half of this, and the remainder is unexplained. For V, J and clone size, that table is used; D and trimming come from the DNA. This sample has roughly 48,000 clones in its table, and around 72% of those were observed once. About 3% of the sample is in the top ten clones.

Points the paper makes about the study in general: The sequencing pipeline was judged likely to have produced a cluster of highly shared sequence variants as a technical artifact. Roughly uniform sequencing depth across donors was assumed in presence/absence analyses, although this assumption may not hold. While some public TCRs were present in many individuals, most TCR sequences turned up only very rarely across donors. According to a later analysis, most CMV-associated TCR beta chains appeared to be HLA-restricted, and the HLA associations seemed to be driven largely by CMV exposure. V-gene and J-gene trimming of TCR beta chains was associated with a missense DCLRE1C variant in a later genetic analysis, and the association was replicated in an independent cohort. Because counts were too low, roughly 16 rarely observed V segments, including chromosome 9 orphons, were excluded from the earlier analysis of roughly 580 of the donors. Because some donors lacked HLA typing at each locus, the association tests relied only on the typed subset. The study listed approximately 150 TCR beta chains as associated with cytomegalovirus. The classifier was reported to diagnose cytomegalovirus status with high specificity and sensitivity in both the original and validation cohorts. Some IMGT-functional V segments, including TRBV6-2 and TRBV6-3, could not be distinguished by the 87-base-pair reads and were therefore excluded. This cohort had only TCR beta chains sequenced, and the lack of alpha or paired-chain data limited which features could be detected. In a later analysis, the rate of TCR association differed among HLA loci, with DRB1 alleles having the most associated TCRs and HLA-C alleles having the fewest. When HLA alleles, especially DR and DQ, strongly co-occurred, TCR associations were difficult to assign to individual alleles. Compared with equally common non-associated chains, HLA-associated TCR beta chains in a later analysis were more clonally expanded and had lower generation probabilities. Several of the top co-occurrence clusters appeared to be linked to parvovirus B19, influenza, CMV and Epstein-Barr virus, according to a later analysis. In vitro tests confirmed that a few of the cytomegalovirus-associated TCR beta chains recognize cytomegalovirus antigens. A further reported finding was that TCR beta sequences accurately predicted the HLA-A and HLA-B alleles for most subjects in the first cohort. Linkage disequilibrium might explain the correlated functional status among segregating V segments, but an unknown experimental factor could not be excluded. At a false discovery rate of 0.05, a later analysis linked approximately 18,000 TCR beta sequences to specific HLA alleles. In a later genetic analysis, fewer N-insertions in productive TCRs were reported among donors in an Asian-associated ancestry cluster than the roughly 700-donor mean. In an earlier analysis of roughly 500 of the donors, most TCR beta V segments appeared in productive rearrangements about 87% or about 30% of the time, broadly matching IMGT annotations. CMV serostatus was the only immune exposure information available for the cohort. The authors suggested that the approach could potentially be generalized to other disease states and immunological phenotypes.

This clone appeared a few times. The clone's antigen remains unknown. No clone much larger than this one lies a single base away; base qualities are absent. The CDR3 measures 14 amino acids from cysteine to phenylalanine. The read is trimmed to its CDR3 DNA, 42 bases read in frame from base 1. Sequences SGHDT (CDR1) and YYEEEE (CDR2) are obtained from the germline V gene. The junction shows trimming of 0 bases on V and 7 bases on J, plus 11 bases between the germline ends. This receptor chain uses TRBV5-6 and TRBJ2-4, with the identity of the D gene unclear. Sequenced sample: PBMCs. This clonotype originated in a man aged 18 to 29 in good health and CMV-seronegative. The CDR3 amino acid sequence is: CASSLDRSVNIQYF. The sequenced DNA is TGTGCCAGCAGCTTGGACCGGTCCGTTAACATTCAGTACTTC.